What follows describes a single T cell receptor beta chain. Antigen unknown. Cultured CD4+ T-cell DNA underwent Oncomine TCR Beta short-read sequencing. Each CDR3 protein gets one entry after TCRdb re-called the PCR reads with MiXCR. The table includes 25,000 or so distinct CDR3 sequences, around two thirds detected once. Per germline, CDR1 LNHDA and CDR2 SQIVND (reference sequence). This CDR3 contains 16 residues. The V and J ends lost 3 bases and 1 base, in that order; junction bases with no gene match: 9. The sample is drawn from a study of vaccination and CD4 T cells after COVID-19. About the research overall: At a median about 91 days (range 35 to 161) after diagnosis, post-COVID samples were drawn. The study collected post-vaccine samples a median 72 days after dose two, with a range of 14 to 241.

Treatment noted: roughly 11-day PBMC culture with coronavirus spike peptide pools or control peptides (ViraFEST assay). Once peptide pools had expanded antigen-specific T cells, ViraFEST sequenced TCRs. Source: CD4+ T cells from blood, cultured in vitro, taken after SARS-CoV-2 vaccination. The receptor's source is a human donor who received a COVID-19 vaccine. The rearrangement uses TRBV19 and TRBJ2-7; TRBD1 aligns across 7 bases. CDR3 nucleotides: TGTGCCAGTAGTATCGAGGAAACAGGGGCTTCCTACGAGCAGTACTTC. It codes for CASSIEETGASYEQYF.